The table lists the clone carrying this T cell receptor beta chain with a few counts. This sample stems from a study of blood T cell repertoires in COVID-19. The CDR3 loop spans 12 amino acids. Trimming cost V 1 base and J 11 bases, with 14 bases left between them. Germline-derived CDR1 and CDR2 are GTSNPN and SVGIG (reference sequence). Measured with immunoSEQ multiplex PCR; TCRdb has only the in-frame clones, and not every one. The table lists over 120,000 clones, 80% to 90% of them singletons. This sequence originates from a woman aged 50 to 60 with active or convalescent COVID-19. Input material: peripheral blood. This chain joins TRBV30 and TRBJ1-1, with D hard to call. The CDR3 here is CAWSEGSSEAFF. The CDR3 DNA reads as TGTGCCTGGAGTGAAGGGAGTAGTGAGGCTTTCTTT. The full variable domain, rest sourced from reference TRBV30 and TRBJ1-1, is SQTIHQWPATLVQPVGSPLSLECTVEGTSNPNLYWYRQAAGRGLQLLFYSVGIGQISSEVPQNLSASRPQDRQFILSSKKLLLSDSGFYLCAWSEGSSEAFFGQGTRLTVV.